Reported below is one T cell receptor (beta chain). This sample was taken from a study of blood T cell repertoires in COVID-19. Overall study: Donors in the United States, Italy and Spain gave samples during acute or convalescent COVID-19.

Ages ranged from about 18 to 100 years, with residence in under 25 US areas. From germline, CDR1 is SGHRS and CDR2 YFSETQ. V gave up 1 base and J gave up 6 bases, with 13 bases separating them. The CDR3 loop spans 14 amino acids. Per the authors' pipeline: Cell counts per sample came from amplifying reference gene primers. Sequencing was performed with immunoSEQ multiplex PCR; in TCRdb, only in-frame clones are kept and a portion is missing. V and J calls and clone size are given by that table; D and trimming were obtained from the DNA. The sample records a few hundred thousand clones, about 90% being singletons.

The chain carries TRBV5-1 and TRBJ1-1; a possible D gene is TRBD1 (5 bases). This TCR was recovered from a woman under 30 with acute COVID-19. Sequencing used PBMCs or T cells enriched from blood (not recorded which). This chain's CDR3 is CASSLSGWVAEAFF. CDR3 nucleotide sequence: TGCGCCAGCAGCTTGTCAGGGTGGGTGGCTGAAGCTTTCTTT.